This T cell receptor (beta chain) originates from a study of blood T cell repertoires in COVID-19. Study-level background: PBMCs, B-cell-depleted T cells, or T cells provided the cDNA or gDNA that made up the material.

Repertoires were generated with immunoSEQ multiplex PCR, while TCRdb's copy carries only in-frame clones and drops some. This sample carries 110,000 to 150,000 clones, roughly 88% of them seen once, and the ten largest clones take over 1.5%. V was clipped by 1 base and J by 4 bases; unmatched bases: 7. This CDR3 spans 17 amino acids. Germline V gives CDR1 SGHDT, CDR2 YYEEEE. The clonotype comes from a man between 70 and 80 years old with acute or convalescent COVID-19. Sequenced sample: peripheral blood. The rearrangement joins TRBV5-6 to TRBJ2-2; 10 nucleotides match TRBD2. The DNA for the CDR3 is TGTGCCAGCAGCTTGCTCTCAGCGGGGGGGCTCACCGGGGAGCTGTTTTTT. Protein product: CASSLLSAGGLTGELFF.